This T cell receptor (beta chain) was profiled in a study of early T cells in non-severe SARS-CoV-2 infection. In the study overall: Investigators sequenced bulk RNA drawn from unsorted whole blood, and chains remained unpaired. Notes on the study in general: The matching step, a VDJdb search, favored anti-spike CD8 responses and missed private and CD4 specificities.

Individual cDNA molecules received unique molecular identifiers. From the 5' RACE reads, TCRdb called clonotypes with MiXCR, one entry per CDR3 protein. The sample holds some 110,000 distinct CDR3 sequences; about 15% are singletons and the top ten take 20% to 25%. The CDR3 totals 14 residues. V gave up 5 bases and J gave up 5 bases; unmatched junction bases: 6. CDR1 and CDR2 from the germline V gene are SGHRS and YFSETQ. Note on this clonotype: The antigen is not known.

Sequencing input: whole blood. The clonotype comes from an adult who was a healthcare worker with PCR-confirmed SARS-CoV-2 infection or an uninfected control (not recorded which). The J gene is TRBJ1-4, the V gene TRBV5-1; 7 bases map to TRBD1. The CDR3 loop is CASRPRDRNEKLFF. In DNA, the CDR3 is TGCGCCAGCAGACCCCGGGACAGAAATGAAAAACTGTTTTTT.